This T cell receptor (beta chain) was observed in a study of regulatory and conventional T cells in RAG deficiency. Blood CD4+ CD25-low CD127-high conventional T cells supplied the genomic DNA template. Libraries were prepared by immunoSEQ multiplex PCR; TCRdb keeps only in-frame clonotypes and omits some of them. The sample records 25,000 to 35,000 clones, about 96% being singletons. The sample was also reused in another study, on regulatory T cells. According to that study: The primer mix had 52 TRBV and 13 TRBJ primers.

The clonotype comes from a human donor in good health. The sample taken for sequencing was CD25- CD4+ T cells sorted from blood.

The CDR3 DNA follows: TGCGCCAGCAGTCAATCGGCGGATAGCCTTTATAATTCACCCCTCCACTTT. This sequence encodes CASSQSADSLYNSPLHF. The genes are TRBV23-1 and TRBJ1-6; the D is unclear. TRBV23-1 is identified as an open reading frame with a role that is uncertain. CDR3 length equals 17 residues. V was pared by 0 bases and J by 4 bases, with 13 bases between.